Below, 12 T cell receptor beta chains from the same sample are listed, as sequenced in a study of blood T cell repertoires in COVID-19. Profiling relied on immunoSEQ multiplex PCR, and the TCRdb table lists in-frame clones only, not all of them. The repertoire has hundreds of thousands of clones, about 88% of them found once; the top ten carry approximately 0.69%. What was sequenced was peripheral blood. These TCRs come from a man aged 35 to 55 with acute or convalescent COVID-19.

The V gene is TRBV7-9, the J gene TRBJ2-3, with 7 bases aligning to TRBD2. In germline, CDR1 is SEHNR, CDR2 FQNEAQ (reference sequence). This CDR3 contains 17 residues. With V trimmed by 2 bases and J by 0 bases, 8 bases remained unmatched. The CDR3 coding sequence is TGTGCCAGCAGCTTAAATTTTGGGGGAGGGAGCACAGATACGCAGTATTTT. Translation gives CASSLNFGGGSTDTQYF.

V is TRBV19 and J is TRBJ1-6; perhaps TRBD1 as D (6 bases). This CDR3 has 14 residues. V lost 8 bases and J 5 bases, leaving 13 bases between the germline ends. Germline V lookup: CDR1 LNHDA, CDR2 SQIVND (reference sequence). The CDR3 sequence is CASGLTGHNSPLHF. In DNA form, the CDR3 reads TGTGCCAGTGGGTTGACAGGACATAATTCACCCCTCCACTTT.

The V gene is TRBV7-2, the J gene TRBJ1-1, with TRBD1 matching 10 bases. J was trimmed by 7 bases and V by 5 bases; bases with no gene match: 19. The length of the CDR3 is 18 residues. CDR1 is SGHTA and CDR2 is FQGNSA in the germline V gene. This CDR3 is CASSQDRDRGLPRGEAFF. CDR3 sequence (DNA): TGTGCCAGCAGCCAAGACCGGGACAGGGGATTGCCGCGGGGTGAAGCTTTCTTT.

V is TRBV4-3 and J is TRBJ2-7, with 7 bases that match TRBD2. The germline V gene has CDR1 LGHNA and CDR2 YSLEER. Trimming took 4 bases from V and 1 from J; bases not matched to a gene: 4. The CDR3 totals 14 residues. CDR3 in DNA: TGCGCCAGCAGCCCCTCTAGCGGTTCCTACGAGCAGTACTTC. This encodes CASSPSSGSYEQYF.

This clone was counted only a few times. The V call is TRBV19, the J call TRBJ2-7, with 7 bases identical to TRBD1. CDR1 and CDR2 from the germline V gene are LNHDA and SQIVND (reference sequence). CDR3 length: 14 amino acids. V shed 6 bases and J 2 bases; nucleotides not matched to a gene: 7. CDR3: CASSRPGTAYEQYF. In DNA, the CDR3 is TGTGCCAGTAGCCGCCCAGGGACAGCCTACGAGCAGTACTTC.

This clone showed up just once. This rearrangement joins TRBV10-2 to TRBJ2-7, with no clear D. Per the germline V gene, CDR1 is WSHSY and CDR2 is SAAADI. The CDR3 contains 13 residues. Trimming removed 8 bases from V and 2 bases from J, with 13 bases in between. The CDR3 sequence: CASEAVLTYEQYF. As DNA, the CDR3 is TGCGCCAGCGAGGCAGTCCTGACCTACGAGCAGTACTTC.

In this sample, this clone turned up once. CDR3 DNA sequence: TGTGCCACCAGTGATTTGCGAGCGGACACCGGGGAGCTGTTTTTT. Protein sequence: CATSDLRADTGELFF. J is TRBJ2-2 and V is TRBV24-1; D may be TRBD2 (5 bases). Germline assignment: CDR1 KGHDR and CDR2 SFDVKD. The CDR3 is 15 amino acids. V lost 0 bases, J lost 3 bases, and 7 bases lay in between.

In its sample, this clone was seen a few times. The CDR3 reads CASQENTEAFF. In nucleotides, the CDR3 is TGTGCCAGCCAGGAGAACACTGAAGCTTTCTTT. The rearrangement joins TRBV7-9 to TRBJ1-1; D gene uncertain. Trimming cost V 8 bases and J 1 base, with 5 bases left between them. Germline values: CDR1 SEHNR, CDR2 FQNEAQ (reference sequence). The CDR3 runs 11 residues.

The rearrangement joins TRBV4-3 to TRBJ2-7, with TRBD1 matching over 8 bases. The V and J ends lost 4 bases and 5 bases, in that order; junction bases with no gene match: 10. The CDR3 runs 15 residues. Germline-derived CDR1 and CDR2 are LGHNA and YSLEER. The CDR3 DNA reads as TGCGCCAGCAGCCCCCTTGCAGGGGGCATGGACGAGCAGTACTTC. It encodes CASSPLAGGMDEQYF.

The CDR3 region is CASSSVAGGPLNEQFF. In DNA, the CDR3 is TGTGCCAGCAGCTCGGTGGCGGGAGGGCCTTTGAATGAGCAGTTCTTC. The genes are TRBV7-6 and TRBJ2-1; 9 positions match TRBD2. This CDR3 comprises 16 residues. Germline V CDR1 and CDR2: SGHVS, FNYEAQ. Trimming at V came to 4 bases and at J to 7 bases, leaving 11 bases not matched to a gene.

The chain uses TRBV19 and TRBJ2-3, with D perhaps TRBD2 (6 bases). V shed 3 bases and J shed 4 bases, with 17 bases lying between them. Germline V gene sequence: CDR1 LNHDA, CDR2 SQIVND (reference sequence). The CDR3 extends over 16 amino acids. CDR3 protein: CASSIRRGIGSDTQYF. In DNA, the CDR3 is TGTGCCAGTAGTATTCGGAGGGGAATTGGCTCAGATACGCAGTATTTT.

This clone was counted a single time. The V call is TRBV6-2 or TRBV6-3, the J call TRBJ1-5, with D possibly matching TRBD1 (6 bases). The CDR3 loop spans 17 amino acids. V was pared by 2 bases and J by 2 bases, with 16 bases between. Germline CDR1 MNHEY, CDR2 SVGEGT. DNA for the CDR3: TGTGCCAGCAGTTACGGGACACTTAATGGGGGCAATCAGCCCCAGCATTTT. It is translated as CASSYGTLNGGNQPQHF.